A single sample gave rise to the 11 T cell receptor beta chains below, sequenced in a study of shared clonotypes between healthy human individuals. The protocol was immunoSEQ multiplex PCR, while the TCRdb copy is restricted to in-frame clones and leaves out a portion. The data show 740,000 or so clones, 55% to 85% seen once. Input material: memory CD4+ T cells sorted from blood. As for subset: CD45RA-negative fraction. The receptors shown here come from a woman aged 30 to 39 in good health.

The rearrangement joins TRBV5-1 to TRBJ1-6; a weak D match, TRBD1 (5 bases). CDR1 and CDR2 from the germline V gene are SGHRS and YFSETQ. CDR3 length: 14 residues. Trimming removed 4 bases from V and 9 bases from J, with 14 bases in between. The CDR3 spells CASSPDSGGSPLHF. In DNA, the CDR3 is TGCGCCAGCAGCCCCGACAGCGGCGGTTCACCCCTCCACTTT.

The rearrangement links TRBV9 to TRBJ1-5; no definite D call. Trimming shortened V by 2 bases and J by 8 bases, and 11 bases separated the two germline ends. The CDR3 spans 13 residues. The germline CDR1 and CDR2 sequences are SGDLS and YYNGEE. The CDR3 sequence: CASSVHGMEPQHF. The CDR3 DNA is TGTGCCAGCAGCGTCCACGGAATGGAGCCCCAGCATTTT.

This clone was recorded a few times. The rearrangement joins TRBV25-1 to TRBJ2-3; D possibly corresponds to TRBD1 (6 bases). The CDR3 runs 14 residues. Germline-derived CDR1 and CDR2 are MGHDK and SYGVNS. V was clipped by 1 base and J by 4 bases, with 9 bases between them. The DNA for the CDR3 is TGTGCCAGCAGTGAATCAGGGGTGGCAGATACGCAGTATTTT. Protein sequence: CASSESGVADTQYF.

The gene calls are TRBV2 and TRBJ2-1, with TRBD2 identical over 14 bases. Germline V gene sequence: CDR1 SNHLY, CDR2 FYNNEI. Unmatched junction bases numbered 8, after V lost 6 bases and J lost 7 bases. The CDR3 runs 16 residues. CDR3 in DNA: TGTGCCAGCAGGAGACTAGCGGGAGGGCCAGGGAATGAGCAGTTCTTC. This sequence encodes CASRRLAGGPGNEQFF.

The J gene is TRBJ1-1, the V gene TRBV28, with D hard to call. The germline CDR1 and CDR2 sequences are MDHEN and SYDVKM. V lost 9 bases, J lost 4 bases, and 18 bases lay in between. The CDR3 spans 14 residues. CDR3 in amino acids: CASAPSGGPTEAFF. The CDR3 DNA is TGTGCCAGTGCCCCGTCCGGAGGACCCACTGAAGCTTTCTTT.

The chain is built from TRBV5-1 and TRBJ2-3, with unresolved D. The CDR3 extends over 14 amino acids. The V end lost 6 bases, the J end lost 7 bases, and 18 bases lay between the germline ends. Germline V CDR1 and CDR2: SGHRS, YFSETQ. DNA for the CDR3: TGCGCCAGCAAGGGCGGTGTGAGTGCAAATACGCAGTATTTT. This encodes CASKGGVSANTQYF.

There are a few counts of this clone. The chain combines TRBV10-3 with TRBJ1-2; D gene uncertain. The CDR3 spans 14 residues. Looked up from germline, CDR1 is ENHRY and CDR2 is SYGVKD. V lost 4 bases, J lost 5 bases, and 14 bases lay in between. CDR3 nucleotides: TGTGCCATCAGTGTTGGGAGCGGGCAGTATGGCTACACCTTC. Translating gives CAISVGSGQYGYTF.

This rearrangement joins TRBV27 to TRBJ2-7, with D perhaps matching TRBD2 (6 bases). Trimming stripped 6 bases from V and 0 bases from J, with 15 bases between. There are 15 residues in the CDR3. Germline V gene data show CDR1 as MNHEY and CDR2 as SMNVEV (reference sequence). The CDR3 here is CASRKLAPSSYEQYF. CDR3 coding DNA: TGTGCCAGCAGAAAACTAGCTCCCAGCTCCTACGAGCAGTACTTC.

V is TRBV28 and J is TRBJ1-4, with D possibly being TRBD1 (5 bases). Germline loops: CDR1 MDHEN, CDR2 SYDVKM. The V end was cut by 1 base, the J end by 5 bases, with 8 bases between. The CDR3 is 14 residues long. The CDR3 coding sequence is TGTGCCAGCAGTTTATCTGACAGAAATGAAAAACTGTTTTTT. Its translation: CASSLSDRNEKLFF.

The chain couples TRBV5-1 to TRBJ2-1; D unclear. The V gene lost 4 bases and the J gene lost 1 base, with 9 bases spanning the gap. The CDR3 totals 14 residues. CDR1 and CDR2 from the germline V gene are SGHRS and YFSETQ. As DNA, the CDR3 is TGCGCCAGCAGCAAAGACAATTCCTACAATGAGCAGTTCTTC. Protein product: CASSKDNSYNEQFF.

The count of this clone is one. The rearrangement uses TRBV13 and TRBJ2-7, with 9 bases lining up with TRBD1. CDR1 and CDR2 from the germline V gene are PRHDT and FYEKMQ (reference sequence). The CDR3 runs to 15 residues. Trimming cost V 6 bases and J 3 bases; bases outside gene matches: 9. In DNA form, the CDR3 reads TGTGCCAGCAGTTCTGCGGGACAGGGATTCTACGAGCAGTACTTC. Residues: CASSSAGQGFYEQYF.